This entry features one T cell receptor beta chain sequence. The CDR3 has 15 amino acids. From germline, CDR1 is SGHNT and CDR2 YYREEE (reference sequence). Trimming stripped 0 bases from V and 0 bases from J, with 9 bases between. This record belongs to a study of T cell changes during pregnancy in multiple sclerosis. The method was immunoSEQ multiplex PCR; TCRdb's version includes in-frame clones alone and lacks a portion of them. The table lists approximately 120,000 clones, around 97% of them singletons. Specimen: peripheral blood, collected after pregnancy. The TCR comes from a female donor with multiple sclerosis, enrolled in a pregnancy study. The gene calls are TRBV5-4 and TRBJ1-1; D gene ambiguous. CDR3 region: CASSLVDNMNTEAFF. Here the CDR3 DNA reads TGTGCCAGCAGCTTGGTAGACAACATGAACACTGAAGCTTTCTTT.